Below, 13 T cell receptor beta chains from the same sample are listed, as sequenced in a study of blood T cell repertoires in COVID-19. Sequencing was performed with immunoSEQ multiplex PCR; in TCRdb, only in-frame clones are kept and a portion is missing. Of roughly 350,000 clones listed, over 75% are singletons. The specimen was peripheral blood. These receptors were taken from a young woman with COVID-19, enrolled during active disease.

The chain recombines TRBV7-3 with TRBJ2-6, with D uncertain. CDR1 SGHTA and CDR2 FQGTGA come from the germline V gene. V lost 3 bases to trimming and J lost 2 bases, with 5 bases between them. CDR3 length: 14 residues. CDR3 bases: TGTGCCAGCAGCTTGAGCGCTGGGGCCAACGTCCTGACTTTC. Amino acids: CASSLSAGANVLTF.

Here the CDR3 reads CASSLDGGRGDTQYF. Written as DNA, the CDR3 is TGTGCCAGCAGCTTAGACGGCGGGAGAGGAGATACGCAGTATTTT. This chain uses TRBV7-3 with TRBJ2-3, with 7 bases identical to TRBD2. The CDR3 is made up of 15 amino acids. Germline V gives CDR1 SGHTA, CDR2 FQGTGA. J was trimmed by 5 bases and V by 2 bases; bases with no gene match: 7. The complete variable domain, with remaining parts taken from reference TRBV7-3 and TRBJ2-3, reads GAGVSQTPSNKVTEKGKYVELRCDPISGHTALYWYRQSLGQGPEFLIYFQGTGAADDSGLPNDRFFAVRPEGSVSTLKIQRTERGDSAVYLCASSLDGGRGDTQYFGPGTRLTVL.

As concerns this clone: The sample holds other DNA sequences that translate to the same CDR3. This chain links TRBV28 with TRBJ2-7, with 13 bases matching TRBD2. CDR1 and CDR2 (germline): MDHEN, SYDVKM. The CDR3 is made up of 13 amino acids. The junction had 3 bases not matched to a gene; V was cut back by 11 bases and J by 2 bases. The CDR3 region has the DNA TGTGCCTCTGGACTAGCGGGGGCCTACGAGCAGTACTTC. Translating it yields CASGLAGAYEQYF. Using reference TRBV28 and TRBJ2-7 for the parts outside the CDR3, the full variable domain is DVKVTQSSRYLVKRTGEKVFLECVQDMDHENMFWYRQDPGLGLRLIYFSYDVKMKEKGDIPEGYSVSREKKERFSLILESASTNQTSMYLCASGLAGAYEQYFGPGTRLTVT.

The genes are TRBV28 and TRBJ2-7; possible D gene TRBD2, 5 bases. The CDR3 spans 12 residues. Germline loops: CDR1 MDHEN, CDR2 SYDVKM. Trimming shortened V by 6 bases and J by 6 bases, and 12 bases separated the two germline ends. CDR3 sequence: CASSLRTVEQYF. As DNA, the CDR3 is TGTGCCAGCAGCCTCCGGACTGTCGAGCAGTACTTC.

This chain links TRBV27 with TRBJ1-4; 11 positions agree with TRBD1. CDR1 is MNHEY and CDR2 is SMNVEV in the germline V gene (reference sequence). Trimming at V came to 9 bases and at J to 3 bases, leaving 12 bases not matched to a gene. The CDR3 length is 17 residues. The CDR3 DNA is TGTGCCAGTTTACGGGACAGGGGGGTAATGGCTAATGAAAAACTGTTTTTT. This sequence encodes CASLRDRGVMANEKLFF.

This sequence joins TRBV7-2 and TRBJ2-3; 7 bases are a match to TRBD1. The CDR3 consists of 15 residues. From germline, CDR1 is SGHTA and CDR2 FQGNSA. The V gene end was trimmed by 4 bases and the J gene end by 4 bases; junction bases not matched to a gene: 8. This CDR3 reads CASSSDRVRADTQYF. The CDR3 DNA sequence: TGTGCCAGCAGCTCCGACAGGGTTAGGGCAGATACGCAGTATTTT.

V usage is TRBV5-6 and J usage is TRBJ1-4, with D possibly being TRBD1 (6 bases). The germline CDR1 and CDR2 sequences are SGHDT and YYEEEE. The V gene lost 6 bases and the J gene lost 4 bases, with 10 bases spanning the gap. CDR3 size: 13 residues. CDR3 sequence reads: CASMDRLNEKLFF. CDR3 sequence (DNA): TGTGCCAGCATGGACAGACTTAATGAAAAACTGTTTTTT.

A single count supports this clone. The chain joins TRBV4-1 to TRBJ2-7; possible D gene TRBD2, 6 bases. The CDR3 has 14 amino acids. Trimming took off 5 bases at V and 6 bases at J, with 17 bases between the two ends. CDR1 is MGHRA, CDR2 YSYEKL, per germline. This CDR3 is CASSEPGGRGEQYF. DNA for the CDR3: TGCGCCAGCAGCGAACCTGGAGGGAGAGGCGAGCAGTACTTC.

CDR3 amino acids: CASSIVSSTNGYNEQFF. The DNA of the CDR3 is TGTGCCAGTAGTATAGTGAGCAGCACCAACGGGTACAATGAGCAGTTCTTC. The rearrangement joins TRBV19 to TRBJ2-1; D gene ambiguous. CDR1 is LNHDA, CDR2 SQIVND, per germline (reference sequence). The V and J ends lost 1 base and 4 bases respectively, with 17 bases between them. This CDR3 region has 17 residues.

CDR3 nucleotide sequence: TGTGCCAGCAGCTTTGACGGAGGCTTCTACAATGAGCAGTTCTTC. As protein: CASSFDGGFYNEQFF. The gene calls are TRBV5-5 and TRBJ2-1, with D possibly TRBD2 on 5 matching bases. The CDR3 spans 15 residues. CDR1 is SGHKS, CDR2 YYEKEE, per germline (reference sequence). Deletions cut 2 bases from V and 3 bases from J, with 12 bases between.

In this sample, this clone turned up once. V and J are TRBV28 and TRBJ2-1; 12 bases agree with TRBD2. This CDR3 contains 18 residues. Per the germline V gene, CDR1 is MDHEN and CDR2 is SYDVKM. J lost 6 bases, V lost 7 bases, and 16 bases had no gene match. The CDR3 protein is CASTDRVGLAGGLNEQFF. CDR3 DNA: TGTGCCAGCACCGACAGGGTTGGGCTAGCGGGAGGGCTCAATGAGCAGTTCTTC.

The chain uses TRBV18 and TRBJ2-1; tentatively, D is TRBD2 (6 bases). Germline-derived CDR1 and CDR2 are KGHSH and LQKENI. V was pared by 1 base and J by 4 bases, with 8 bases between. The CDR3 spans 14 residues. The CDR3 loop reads CASSPLAAYNEQFF. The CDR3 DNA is TGTGCCAGCTCACCACTAGCGGCATACAATGAGCAGTTCTTC.

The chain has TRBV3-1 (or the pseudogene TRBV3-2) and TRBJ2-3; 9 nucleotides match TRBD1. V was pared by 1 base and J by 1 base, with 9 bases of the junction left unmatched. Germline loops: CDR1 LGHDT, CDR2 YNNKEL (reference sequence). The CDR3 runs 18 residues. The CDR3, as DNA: TGTGCCAGCAGCCAAGGATTCCCCGGGACAGGGTGCACAGATACGCAGTATTTT. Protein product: CASSQGFPGTGCTDTQYF.